These 2 T cell receptor beta chains were sequenced from one sample in a study of T cell changes during pregnancy in multiple sclerosis. TCRdb's copy holds only in-frame clones and misses some; the assay was immunoSEQ multiplex PCR. The table shows tens of thousands of clones, with 94% occurring only once. This specimen consisted of peripheral blood, obtained in the third trimester of pregnancy. These TCRs come from a female donor with multiple sclerosis, enrolled in a pregnancy study.

The chain recombines TRBV7-6 with TRBJ2-7, with D maybe TRBD1 (6 bases). CDR1 is SGHVS and CDR2 is FNYEAQ in the germline V gene. Trimming removed 1 base at V and 5 bases at J, with 9 bases between. The CDR3 length is 13 residues. CDR3 sequence reads: CASSLVGGNEQYF. In nucleotides, the CDR3 is TGTGCCAGCAGCTTAGTAGGGGGTAACGAGCAGTACTTC.

The chain uses TRBV30 and TRBJ1-3, with no clear D. The V end lost 8 bases, the J end lost 4 bases, and 15 bases lay between the germline ends. CDR1 and CDR2 from the germline V gene are GTSNPN and SVGIG (reference sequence). The CDR3 contains 13 residues. CDR3: CAARRAAGNTIYF. CDR3 DNA: TGTGCCGCTAGGCGGGCAGCCGGAAACACCATATATTTT.